The following is a T cell receptor (beta chain) sequence with its context. This record belongs to a study of T-cell memory formation after mild COVID-19. Each CDR3 protein is one row after TCRdb ran MiXCR on the 5' RACE reads. The table lists fewer than 150,000 distinct CDR3 sequences, 14% of them singletons, with 25% to 30% in the top ten. The sequenced material came from PBMCs or a T cell subset sorted from them (not recorded which). This TCR came from an adult woman who had mild COVID-19 (a few samples of this study predate the infection). Cell type and time point are not known.

CDR3 bases: TGTGCCAGCAGTTTACATGCGGGAGGGGGCACCGGGGAGCTGTTTTTT. Protein sequence: CASSLHAGGGTGELFF. J is TRBJ2-2 and V is TRBV27; 9 nucleotides align to TRBD2. The germline V gene has CDR1 MNHEY and CDR2 SMNVEV (reference sequence). V trimming: 2 bases; J trimming: 4 bases; junction bases outside the gene matches: 5. The CDR3 extends over 16 amino acids.